These T cell receptor beta chains were read from a single sample in a study of cytomegalovirus exposure and HLA in healthy donors. Profiling relied on immunoSEQ multiplex PCR, and the TCRdb table lists in-frame clones only, not all of them. The sample includes 160,000 or so clones, roughly 80% of them seen just once. Sequences were obtained from PBMCs. These receptors were collected from a woman between 18 and 29 years old in good health and CMV-seropositive. CDR3s include the opening cysteine and the closing phenylalanine or tryptophan. The D gene is left open where the match is weak. Size values are once, few and many counts, or a class for expanded clones, and some rows have none.

>16|TRBD1|TRBV28|-|TRBJ2-3
CASSSYRQGTGDTQYF
TGTGCCAGCAGTTCATACCGACAGGGCACCGGGGATACGCAGTATTTT
>16|TRBD2|TRBV27|-|TRBJ2-2
CASSLWVAGNTGELFF
TGTGCCAGCAGTTTATGGGTAGCGGGGAACACCGGGGAGCTGTTTTTT
>15|-|TRBV2|-|TRBJ2-3
CASSDPIAVTDTQYF
TGTGCCAGCAGTGACCCCATAGCGGTAACAGATACGCAGTATTTT
>15|TRBD1|TRBV14|-|TRBJ1-6
CASSPRTGQSSPLHF
TGTGCCAGCAGCCCTAGGACAGGGCAGTCTTCACCCCTCCACTTT
>16|-|TRBV7-6|-|TRBJ2-2
CASSLERQSSTGELFF
TGTGCCAGCAGCTTAGAGAGACAGTCGTCCACCGGGGAGCTGTTTTTT
>14|TRBD1|TRBV4-3|-|TRBJ2-7
CASSQDPGGYEQYF
TGCGCCAGCAGCCAAGATCCAGGGGGCTACGAGCAGTACTTC
>15|TRBD2|TRBV11-3|-|TRBJ2-5
CASSTSRAGVETQYF
TGTGCCAGCAGCACTTCCAGAGCGGGGGTCGAGACCCAGTACTTC
>16|TRBD1|TRBV5-4|few|TRBJ2-2
CASSLGQGSPTGELFF
TGTGCCAGCAGCCTGGGACAGGGATCCCCTACCGGGGAGCTGTTTTTT
>13|-|TRBV14|-|TRBJ1-2
CASSRGGAYGYTF
TGTGCCAGCAGCCGGGGGGGAGCCTATGGCTACACCTTC
>16|TRBD2|TRBV6-1|-|TRBJ2-7
CASSEAVGGGGREQYF
TGTGCCAGCAGTGAAGCCGTCGGCGGGGGGGGCCGCGAGCAGTACTTC
>14|TRBD1|TRBV6-4|-|TRBJ1-6
CARLRGTYNSPLHF
TGTGCCAGGCTCAGGGGGACCTATAATTCACCCCTCCACTTT
>18|TRBD2|TRBV19|-|TRBJ2-2
CASSPGTSGSLNTGELFF
TGTGCCAGTAGTCCCGGGACTAGCGGGAGCCTGAACACCGGGGAGCTGTTTTTT
>14|-|TRBV5-1|-|TRBJ1-4
CASQSGQPNEKLFF
TGCGCCAGCCAGTCTGGACAGCCAAATGAAAAACTGTTTTTT
>14|-|TRBV6-5|-|TRBJ2-7
CASSYTRGSYEQYF
TGTGCCAGCAGTTACACCAGGGGCTCCTACGAGCAGTACTTC
>14|-|TRBV7-6|-|TRBJ1-3
CASSSWLSGNTIYF
TGTGCCAGCAGTTCATGGCTCTCTGGAAACACCATATATTTT
>14|-|TRBV7-2|-|TRBJ2-2
CATSPRGYTGELFF
TGTGCCACCTCGCCCAGGGGTTACACCGGGGAGCTGTTTTTT
>18|TRBD2|TRBV7-8|-|TRBJ2-3
CASSLAGWASGGTDTQYF
TGTGCCAGCAGCTTAGCCGGTTGGGCTAGCGGGGGGACAGATACGCAGTATTTT
>13|-|TRBV11-3|-|TRBJ2-7
CASSFVDSGEQYF
TGTGCCAGCAGCTTTGTCGATTCCGGTGAGCAGTACTTC
>11|-|TRBV6-1|-|TRBJ1-2
CASTADYGYTF
TGTGCCAGCACGGCGGATTATGGCTACACCTTC
>14|-|TRBV5-1|-|TRBJ2-7
CASSLGLGLYEQYF
TGCGCCAGCAGCTTGGGTCTGGGGCTGTACGAGCAGTACTTC
>14|TRBD1|TRBV6-1|-|TRBJ1-2
CASSAFDRVYGYTF
TGTGCCAGCAGTGCTTTTGACAGGGTCTATGGCTACACCTTC
>14|-|TRBV2|-|TRBJ1-2
CASSEARGIYGYTF
TGTGCCAGCAGTGAAGCGCGGGGGATCTATGGCTACACCTTC
>16|TRBD2|TRBV7-3|few|TRBJ2-2
CASSLGLAGGSGELFF
TGTGCCAGCAGCTTGGGACTAGCGGGGGGAAGCGGGGAGCTGTTTTTT
>18|TRBD1|TRBV7-2|-|TRBJ2-6
CASSPSSDRTSGANVLTF
TGTGCCAGCAGCCCATCCTCGGACAGGACCTCTGGGGCCAACGTCCTGACTTTC
>15|-|TRBV13|-|TRBJ2-5
CASTSRQGSQETQYF
TGTGCCAGCACCTCACGCCAAGGGAGCCAAGAGACCCAGTACTTC
>10|-|TRBV20-1|-|TRBJ1-2
CRSTPQVITF
TGCAGAAGCACACCCCAGGTCATCACCTTC
>11|-|TRBV20-1|-|TRBJ1-1
CSAQGNTEAFF
TGCAGTGCTCAGGGGAACACTGAAGCTTTCTTT
>17|-|TRBV5-1|-|TRBJ2-3
CASSLRLLGGTNKTQYF
TGCGCCAGCAGCTTGCGATTACTGGGGGGAACCAACAAGACGCAGTATTTT
>12|-|TRBV27|-|TRBJ2-7
CASSLLGFEQYF
TGTGCCAGCAGTTTACTCGGGTTCGAGCAGTACTTC
>14|-|TRBV10-1|few|TRBJ2-2
CASSDSIRTGELFF
TGCGCCAGCAGTGATAGCATCCGCACCGGGGAGCTGTTTTTT
>17|TRBD2|TRBV10-3|-|TRBJ2-2
CAISAVASGGLSGELFF
TGTGCCATCAGTGCCGTGGCTAGCGGGGGGCTTTCCGGGGAGCTGTTTTTT
>16|-|TRBV6-6|-|TRBJ2-3
CASSYSDSPGGDTQYF
TGTGCCAGCAGTTATTCAGATTCCCCGGGCGGGGATACGCAGTATTTT
>16|-|TRBV4-1|few|TRBJ2-3
CASSQPLAGRTDTQYF
TGCGCCAGCAGCCAACCCCTGGCGGGACGCACAGATACGCAGTATTTT
>15|-|TRBV6-4|-|TRBJ2-1
CASSDSTEAYNEQFF
TGTGCCAGCAGTGACTCGACAGAAGCCTACAATGAGCAGTTCTTC
>14|-|TRBV19|few|TRBJ2-7
CASMMTGSSYEQYF
TGTGCCAGTATGATGACAGGAAGCTCCTACGAGCAGTACTTC
>18|TRBD1|TRBV7-3|-|TRBJ2-6
CASSASGTDVPGANVLTF
TGTGCCAGCAGCGCCTCGGGGACAGATGTTCCGGGGGCCAACGTCCTGACTTTC
>15|-|TRBV5-5|-|TRBJ2-5
CASTPSVRGQETQYF
TGTGCCAGCACCCCAAGCGTCCGGGGGCAAGAGACCCAGTACTTC
>14|-|TRBV7-2|-|TRBJ2-5
CASSFPGYRETQYF
TGTGCCAGCAGCTTTCCGGGGTATAGAGAGACCCAGTACTTC
>15|TRBD1|TRBV27|few|TRBJ2-7
CASRVTGGSFNEQYF
TGTGCCAGCAGAGTAACAGGGGGCTCGTTCAACGAGCAGTACTTC
>15|TRBD1|TRBV27|-|TRBJ1-5
CASSEGTGGNQPQHF
TGTGCCAGCAGTGAAGGGACAGGGGGGAATCAGCCCCAGCATTTT
>14|-|TRBV19|-|TRBJ1-1
CATKGGVSDTEAFF
TGTGCCACCAAGGGAGGCGTTTCCGACACTGAAGCTTTCTTT
>12|-|TRBV14|-|TRBJ2-7
CASSQSRYEQYF
TGTGCCAGCAGCCAGAGCCGCTACGAGCAGTACTTC
>16|TRBD2|TRBV7-2|-|TRBJ2-7
CASSLAVPSGNDEQYF
TGTGCCAGCAGCTTAGCTGTGCCTAGCGGGAACGACGAGCAGTACTTC
>13|-|TRBV4-1|-|TRBJ1-2
CASSQVGADGYTF
TGCGCCAGCAGCCAAGTGGGAGCCGATGGCTACACCTTC
>13|-|TRBV27|-|TRBJ2-5
CASSLLNQETQYF
TGTGCCAGCAGCCTACTAAACCAAGAGACCCAGTACTTC